These 32 T cell receptor beta chains share one sample of origin, sequenced in a study of blood T cell repertoires in COVID-19. Data came from immunoSEQ multiplex PCR; TCRdb stores just in-frame clones and leaves some out. The table shows approximately 65,000 clones, with more than 65% occurring only once. Sequenced input: peripheral blood. The source is a woman aged 80 or over with active or convalescent COVID-19.

The chain uses TRBV7-3 and TRBJ2-2; no reliable D call. V was pared by 2 bases and J by 0 bases, with 4 bases between. The CDR3 runs 14 residues. CDR1 and CDR2 (germline): SGHTA, FQGTGA. The DNA of the CDR3 is TGTGCCAGCAGCTTAGCGGCGAACACCGGGGAGCTGTTTTTT. This codes for CASSLAANTGELFF.

The CDR3 region has the DNA TGTGCCAGCAGCCTTCGTCGCTCCTACAATGAGCAGTTCTTC. Amino acids: CASSLRRSYNEQFF. The J gene is TRBJ2-1, the V gene TRBV3-1 (or the pseudogene TRBV3-2), with D unresolved. The CDR3 has 14 amino acids. V lost 4 bases to trimming and J lost 0 bases, with 7 bases between them. Germline V gene sequence: CDR1 LGHDT, CDR2 YNNKEL (reference sequence).

V usage is TRBV19 and J usage is TRBJ1-5; a weak D match, TRBD1 (5 bases). Trimming pared 0 bases from V and 9 bases from J, leaving 12 bases between. Germline V gene lookup returns CDR1 LNHDA and CDR2 SQIVND (reference sequence). The CDR3 extends over 14 amino acids. Here the CDR3 DNA reads TGTGCCAGTAGTATAGATCGTGGGGCTTGGCCCCAGCATTTT. Residues: CASSIDRGAWPQHF. Looking up the rest from reference TRBV19 and TRBJ1-5 gives the full variable domain: DGGITQSPKYLFRKEGQNVTLSCEQNLNHDAMYWYRQDPGQGLRLIYYSQIVNDFQKGDIAEGYSVSREKKESFPLTVTSAQKNPTAFYLCASSIDRGAWPQHFGDGTRLSIL.

The chain combines TRBV10-1 with TRBJ2-1, with 12 nucleotides matching TRBD1. The ends lost 0 bases at V and 8 bases at J; junction bases unmatched: 2. Germline CDR1 and CDR2: WNHNN and SYGVQD (reference sequence). The CDR3 totals 15 residues. This chain's CDR3 is CASSESGQGADEQFF. The CDR3 DNA sequence: TGCGCCAGCAGTGAGTCGGGACAGGGGGCCGATGAGCAGTTCTTC.

The rearrangement joins TRBV10-3 to TRBJ1-1, with 7 bases identical to TRBD1. The CDR3 has 14 amino acids. Germline V gene data show CDR1 as ENHRY and CDR2 as SYGVKD. Unmatched junction bases numbered 14, after V lost 10 bases and J lost 6 bases. Here the CDR3 reads CATRQGPNLAEAFF. The CDR3 DNA sequence: TGTGCCACCCGACAGGGACCCAACTTAGCTGAAGCTTTCTTT.

The chain joins TRBV5-1 to TRBJ2-5, with D maybe TRBD1 (6 bases). This CDR3 has 16 residues. Between the trimmed V and J ends, which lost 0 bases and 2 bases, there was a span of 14 bases. Germline V gene lookup returns CDR1 SGHRS and CDR2 YFSETQ. The CDR3 sequence is CASSLGPLRGQETQYF. The CDR3 DNA reads as TGCGCCAGCAGCTTGGGGCCCCTAAGGGGGCAAGAGACCCAGTACTTC. The full variable domain, with the rest looked up from reference TRBV5-1 and TRBJ2-5, is KAGVTQTPRYLIKTRGQQVTLSCSPISGHRSVSWYQQTPGQGLQFLFEYFSETQRNKGNFPGRFSGRQFSNSRSEMNVSTLELGDSALYLCASSLGPLRGQETQYFGPGTRLLVL.

In this sample, this clone turned up a few times. The chain couples TRBV30 to TRBJ1-1; D is perhaps TRBD1 (5 bases). V lost 2 bases and J 5 bases, leaving 12 bases between the germline ends. The CDR3 has 13 amino acids. Germline loops: CDR1 GTSNPN, CDR2 SVGIG (reference sequence). The CDR3 here is CAWSKLGGTEAFF. DNA of the CDR3: TGTGCCTGGAGTAAATTGGGGGGAACTGAAGCTTTCTTT.

The DNA of the CDR3 is TGCGCCAGCAAGCCTACCTTTGGGGACAGCTCCTACGAGCAGTACTTC. It specifies CASKPTFGDSSYEQYF. The chain recombines TRBV4-1 with TRBJ2-7; 7 bases map to TRBD1. This CDR3 has 16 residues. The J segment lost 0 bases and the V segment lost 7 bases, leaving 12 bases of the junction unmatched. Germline assignment: CDR1 MGHRA and CDR2 YSYEKL.

The chain joins TRBV5-1 to TRBJ2-1; D remains ambiguous. Germline lookup yields CDR1 SGHRS and CDR2 YFSETQ. The CDR3 spans 15 residues. V was shortened by 0 bases and J by 4 bases, with 11 bases between the two germline ends. In DNA, the CDR3 is TGCGCCAGCAGCTTGGTGGGCAGGAATTACAATGAGCAGTTCTTC. This encodes CASSLVGRNYNEQFF.

The gene calls are TRBV30 and TRBJ1-2; possible D gene TRBD1, 6 bases. This CDR3 has 13 residues. V dropped 3 bases and J dropped 7 bases, with 15 bases sitting between them. Looked up from germline, CDR1 is GTSNPN and CDR2 is SVGIG (reference sequence). The CDR3 DNA sequence: TGTGCCTGGAGGTTCAGGGGCGAATCTGGCTACACCTTC. Protein product: CAWRFRGESGYTF.

V and J are TRBV12-3 or TRBV12-4 and TRBJ2-7; a possible D gene is TRBD1 (6 bases). The CDR3 is 13 amino acids. V was pared by 6 bases and J by 5 bases, with 14 bases between. CDR3 DNA sequence: TGTGCCAGCAGCCAGACAGGTCCCAACGAGCAGTACTTC. This codes for CASSQTGPNEQYF.

This chain links TRBV5-1 with TRBJ2-7; TRBD1 matches 7 bases. With 0 bases clipped from V and 5 bases from J, the junction kept 8 bases outside the gene matches. The CDR3 spans 15 residues. Germline assignment: CDR1 SGHRS and CDR2 YFSETQ. The DNA for the CDR3 is TGCGCCAGCAGCTTGGTACCAGGGGGACACCACGAGCAGTACTTC. It encodes CASSLVPGGHHEQYF.

The rearrangement links TRBV10-2 to TRBJ2-1; 8 nucleotides match TRBD2. From germline, CDR1 is WSHSY and CDR2 SAAADI. V trimming: 7 bases; J trimming: 1 base; junction bases outside the gene matches: 9. This CDR3 comprises 16 residues. The DNA for the CDR3 is TGCGCCAGCACCCCGAGCGCTAGCGGGTCCTACAATGAGCAGTTCTTC. This translates into CASTPSASGSYNEQFF.

The chain couples TRBV18 to TRBJ1-1; no clear D. The CDR3 totals 15 residues. Deletions cut 2 bases from V and 4 bases from J, with 14 bases between. The germline CDR1 and CDR2 sequences are KGHSH and LQKENI. The CDR3 DNA sequence: TGTGCCAGCTCACCAAGGCGGGGATTGGGCACTGAAGCTTTCTTT. Its protein product is CASSPRRGLGTEAFF.

The genes are TRBV10-1 and TRBJ1-1; D possibly corresponds to TRBD1 (6 bases). V lost 0 bases and J 9 bases, leaving 8 bases between the germline ends. Germline CDR1 WNHNN, CDR2 SYGVQD (reference sequence). This CDR3 comprises 12 residues. For the CDR3, the DNA is TGCGCCAGCAGTGAGTCACAGGGAAAAGCTTTCTTT. Its translation: CASSESQGKAFF.

The rearrangement uses TRBV5-8 and TRBJ1-5; 11 nucleotides agree with TRBD1. V was clipped by 4 bases and J by 5 bases; unmatched bases: 14. The CDR3 sequence is 18 residues long. Per the germline V gene, CDR1 is SGHTS and CDR2 is YDEGEE. The chain's CDR3 is CASSPLVRGTGGDQPQHF. CDR3 DNA: TGTGCCAGCAGCCCCCTGGTTAGGGGGACAGGGGGGGATCAGCCCCAGCATTTT.

V is TRBV29-1 and J is TRBJ2-7; maybe TRBD2 (6 bases). The CDR3 loop spans 13 amino acids. V lost 4 bases, J lost 5 bases, and 15 bases lay in between. The germline V gene encodes CDR1 SQVTM and CDR2 ANQGSEA. The CDR3 is CSVVSGGSHEQYF. The CDR3 DNA reads TGCAGCGTTGTAAGCGGAGGGTCCCACGAGCAGTACTTC.

This chain connects TRBV5-1 to TRBJ1-1, with 7 bases fitting TRBD1. Trimming removed 3 bases from V and 4 bases from J; junction bases left unmatched: 9. CDR3 size: 15 residues. Germline-derived CDR1 and CDR2 are SGHRS and YFSETQ. The CDR3 DNA reads TGCGCCAGCAGCTCCACGACAGGGCGAGGCACTGAAGCTTTCTTT. This sequence encodes CASSSTTGRGTEAFF.

This chain joins TRBV7-3 and TRBJ2-2; D is uncertain. CDR1 and CDR2 from the germline V gene are SGHTA and FQGTGA. The length of the CDR3 is 14 residues. Trimming left V 5 bases short and J 6 bases short, with 13 bases between. In nucleotides, the CDR3 is TGTGCCAGCAGCACCCAGAGGAGCGCCGGGGAGCTGTTTTTT. Protein sequence: CASSTQRSAGELFF.

The chain couples TRBV3-1 (or the pseudogene TRBV3-2) to TRBJ1-2; 9 bases align to TRBD1. Losses at the gene ends were 3 bases for V and 9 bases for J; bases not matched to a gene: 5. The germline V gene has CDR1 LGHDT and CDR2 YNNKEL (reference sequence). CDR3 length: 13 amino acids. This CDR3 is CASSQGDRVSYTF. The DNA for the CDR3 is TGTGCCAGCAGCCAGGGGGACAGGGTTAGCTACACCTTC.

This clone has more than one count but fewer than ten. The chain combines TRBV5-6 with TRBJ2-5, with 11 nucleotides matching TRBD2. This CDR3 comprises 15 residues. V lost 0 bases, J lost 4 bases, and 2 bases stayed unmatched. CDR1 is SGHDT, CDR2 YYEEEE, per germline. The CDR3 DNA reads TGTGCCAGCAGCTTGGTAGCGGGGGGGCGAGAGACCCAGTACTTC. Residues: CASSLVAGGRETQYF.

The chain carries TRBV5-1 and TRBJ2-2; D uncertain. The CDR3 runs 12 residues. V was trimmed by 3 bases and J by 6 bases, leaving 6 bases between them. Germline V gene sequence: CDR1 SGHRS, CDR2 YFSETQ. The CDR3 region is CASSSSSGELFF. The CDR3 DNA is TGCGCCAGCAGCTCGAGCTCCGGGGAGCTGTTTTTT.

This chain uses TRBV6-5 with TRBJ2-2; 7 positions agree with TRBD1. V gave up 6 bases and J gave up 4 bases; unmatched junction bases: 8. Germline CDR1 is MNHEY and CDR2 is SVGAGI. The CDR3 covers 15 residues. CDR3 region: CASSRTGLGTGELFF. CDR3 DNA: TGTGCCAGCAGCCGGACAGGTCTGGGCACCGGGGAGCTGTTTTTT.

The chain has TRBV7-9 and TRBJ2-2, with TRBD2 identical over 10 bases. The CDR3 contains 18 residues. The germline CDR1 and CDR2 sequences are SEHNR and FQNEAQ (reference sequence). Germline trimming cut 5 bases from V and 2 bases from J; bases unmatched to any gene: 11. The CDR3 spells CASSPPRLAGDNTGELFF. The CDR3 DNA reads TGTGCCAGCAGCCCCCCCCGGCTAGCGGGGGACAACACCGGGGAGCTGTTTTTT.

The chain employs TRBV27 and TRBJ2-1; D is possibly TRBD1 (5 bases). This CDR3 region has 14 residues. V lost 3 bases and J lost 5, with 11 bases in between. Per the germline V gene, CDR1 is MNHEY and CDR2 is SMNVEV (reference sequence). The CDR3 nucleotides are TGTGCCAGCAGTTTTTCAGGACAAAACAATGAGCAGTTCTTC. This sequence encodes CASSFSGQNNEQFF.

This clone is a singleton in its sample. V is TRBV7-8 and J is TRBJ1-5; TRBD1 is a possible D gene (5 bases). This CDR3 contains 14 residues. Germline V gives CDR1 SGHVS, CDR2 FQNEAQ. V was cut by 5 bases and J by 2 bases, with 10 bases left in between. In DNA form, the CDR3 reads TGTGCCAGCAGCCTAGACAGAGGCAATCAGCCCCAGCATTTT. Encoded protein: CASSLDRGNQPQHF.

The chain employs TRBV5-5 and TRBJ2-7; tentative D call: TRBD1 (5 bases). Between the trimmed V and J ends, which lost 0 bases and 5 bases, there was a span of 6 bases. The CDR3 length is 12 residues. Germline CDR1 is SGHKS and CDR2 is YYEKEE (reference sequence). CDR3 sequence: CASSLEGNEQYF. CDR3 sequence (DNA): TGTGCCAGCAGCTTGGAGGGGAACGAGCAGTACTTC. Based on the CDR3 plus reference TRBV5-5 and TRBJ2-7, the full variable domain is DAGVTQSPTHLIKTRGQQVTLRCSPISGHKSVSWYQQVLGQGPQFIFQYYEKEERGRGNFPDRFSARQFPNYSSELNVNALLLGDSALYLCASSLEGNEQYFGPGTRLTVT.

This clone was counted a single time. The chain joins TRBV5-6 to TRBJ2-7; D remains unclear. Germline V lookup: CDR1 SGHDT, CDR2 YYEEEE. Trimming took off 4 bases at V and 4 bases at J, with 6 bases between the two ends. This CDR3 is built from 11 residues. For the CDR3, the DNA is TGTGCCAGCAGCCTAAATTACGAGCAGTACTTC. Translated, it gives CASSLNYEQYF.

Many counts were recorded for this clone. This chain joins TRBV7-2 and TRBJ1-6; possibly TRBD1 for D (6 bases). Germline CDR1 SGHTA, CDR2 FQGNSA. The CDR3 has 14 amino acids. The V and J ends lost 9 bases and 10 bases respectively, with 19 bases between them. CDR3 residues: CASHRQADGSPLHF. The CDR3, as DNA: TGTGCCAGTCATCGACAGGCTGATGGATCACCCCTCCACTTT.

This clone was counted only a few times. The chain has TRBV6-1 and TRBJ2-7; 7 positions agree with TRBD1. V was clipped by 3 bases and J by 2 bases; unmatched bases: 10. CDR1 and CDR2 from the germline V gene are MNHNS and SASEGT. The CDR3 is 16 amino acids. CDR3 protein: CASSERQGRRAYEQYF. In nucleotides, the CDR3 is TGTGCCAGCAGTGAGCGACAGGGAAGAAGGGCCTACGAGCAGTACTTC.

This chain uses TRBV19 with TRBJ1-4; the D gene is possibly TRBD1 (5 bases). The germline V gene has CDR1 LNHDA and CDR2 SQIVND (reference sequence). The CDR3 covers 11 residues. V dropped 9 bases and J dropped 8 bases, with 10 bases sitting between them. This CDR3 is CASQGWEKLFF. The DNA of the CDR3 is TGTGCCAGCCAGGGTTGGGAAAAACTGTTTTTT.

Only one count was recorded for this clone. The chain uses TRBV19 and TRBJ2-5; TRBD2 aligns across 14 bases. The length of the CDR3 is 18 residues. V shed 4 bases and J 2 bases; nucleotides not matched to a gene: 9. Germline CDR1 and CDR2: LNHDA and SQIVND (reference sequence). The CDR3 sequence is CASSTGTSGGGRQETQYF. CDR3 bases: TGTGCCAGTAGTACCGGGACTAGCGGGGGAGGGCGGCAAGAGACCCAGTACTTC.